These 10 T cell receptor beta chains originate from one sample sequenced in a study of PD-1 blockade in mismatch repair-deficient tumors. Assay: immunoSEQ multiplex PCR; the TCRdb copy retains only in-frame clones and omits some. This table holds about 120,000 clones, about 88% found once. The sample consisted of peripheral blood, taken approximately 70 weeks after starting pembrolizumab. The receptors originated from an adult with mismatch repair-deficient cancer.

The chain combines TRBV10-3 with TRBJ2-5; a weak D match, TRBD2 (7 bases). Trimming left V 8 bases short and J 5 bases short, with 18 bases between. CDR1 and CDR2 (germline): ENHRY, SYGVKD. This CDR3 comprises 14 residues. CDR3 bases: TGTGCCATCTCATCCGGGGGGCGCCGGGAGACCCAGTACTTC. Its translation: CAISSGGRRETQYF.

The DNA for the CDR3 is TGTGCCTGGAGTGTGAGCGAAGAGACCCAGTACTTC. Its translation: CAWSVSEETQYF. The chain joins TRBV30 to TRBJ2-5, with D hard to call. The germline V gene encodes CDR1 GTSNPN and CDR2 SVGIG (reference sequence). The CDR3 extends over 12 amino acids. Trimming removed 0 bases at V and 3 bases at J, with 5 bases between.

The gene calls are TRBV4-3 and TRBJ2-7; 7 bases agree with TRBD1. The germline gives CDR1 LGHNA, CDR2 YSLEER. This CDR3 is built from 13 residues. With 5 bases clipped from V and 4 bases from J, the junction kept 5 bases outside the gene matches. In nucleotides, the CDR3 is TGCGCCAGCAGCGACAGGGAAGGGTACGAGCAGTACTTC. It translates to CASSDREGYEQYF.

The J gene is TRBJ1-1, the V gene TRBV28; 8 bases line up with TRBD1. The CDR3 runs to 16 residues. J lost 10 bases, V lost 2 bases, and 15 bases had no gene match. The germline V gene has CDR1 MDHEN and CDR2 SYDVKM. The CDR3 region is CASSLGPHGQGWLAFF. CDR3 nucleotides: TGTGCCAGCAGTTTAGGTCCCCATGGACAGGGATGGTTAGCTTTCTTT.

The rearrangement links TRBV4-1 to TRBJ1-3, with D unclear. This CDR3 region has 14 residues. Germline V CDR1 and CDR2: MGHRA, YSYEKL. V was pared by 8 bases and J by 0 bases, with 11 bases between. The CDR3 loop reads CASATVGSGNTIYF. CDR3 DNA sequence: TGCGCCAGCGCGACGGTGGGCTCTGGAAACACCATATATTTT.

This chain links TRBV19 with TRBJ2-2; 11 bases are a match to TRBD2. The length of the CDR3 is 15 residues. Germline lookup yields CDR1 LNHDA and CDR2 SQIVND (reference sequence). J gave up 6 bases and V 5 bases, and 5 bases lay outside the gene matches. The DNA of the CDR3 is TGTGCCAGTAGTCTACTAGCGGGAGTCCCCGGGGAGCTGTTTTTT. Translating it yields CASSLLAGVPGELFF. Full variable domain (outside the CDR3, taken from reference TRBV19 and TRBJ2-2): DGGITQSPKYLFRKEGQNVTLSCEQNLNHDAMYWYRQDPGQGLRLIYYSQIVNDFQKGDIAEGYSVSREKKESFPLTVTSAQKNPTAFYLCASSLLAGVPGELFFGEGSRLTVL.

The J gene is TRBJ1-1, the V gene TRBV25-1, with D possibly being TRBD1 (6 bases). The CDR3 totals 16 residues. Germline assignment: CDR1 MGHDK and CDR2 SYGVNS. The V end lost 1 base, the J end lost 7 bases, and 19 bases lay between the germline ends. This CDR3 is CASSEWGTKGMNEAFF. CDR3 nucleotides: TGTGCCAGCAGTGAATGGGGGACAAAAGGGATGAATGAAGCTTTCTTT.

In its sample, this clone was seen a few times. This rearrangement joins TRBV28 to TRBJ2-7; TRBD2 might be the D (6 bases). The V gene lost 6 bases and the J gene lost 5 bases, with 17 bases spanning the gap. Germline CDR1 and CDR2: MDHEN and SYDVKM. CDR3 length: 14 residues. The DNA of the CDR3 is TGTGCCAGCAGCCATCGCGGCGGGGTCCACGAGCAGTACTTC. Protein sequence: CASSHRGGVHEQYF.

The chain uses TRBV7-8 and TRBJ2-1, with TRBD2 identical over 11 bases. The V segment lost 1 base and the J segment 7 bases; nucleotides outside the gene matches: 6. The CDR3 contains 16 residues. The germline V gene has CDR1 SGHVS and CDR2 FQNEAQ. The CDR3 DNA follows: TGTGCCAGCAGCTTAGTTCACACTAGCGGGAGAAATGAGCAGTTCTTC. As protein: CASSLVHTSGRNEQFF. The whole variable domain, remainder taken from reference TRBV7-8 and TRBJ2-1, is GAGVSQSPRYKVAKRGQDVALRCDPISGHVSLFWYQQALGQGPEFLTYFQNEAQLDKSGLPSDRFFAERPEGSVSTLKIQRTQQEDSAVYLCASSLVHTSGRNEQFFGPGTRLTVL.

The chain employs TRBV27 and TRBJ2-3, with 9 bases matching TRBD2. V was pared by 7 bases and J by 6 bases, with 8 bases of the junction left unmatched. The CDR3 covers 14 residues. CDR1 is MNHEY, CDR2 SMNVEV, per germline (reference sequence). CDR3 sequence reads: CASTGLARGDTQYF. CDR3 DNA sequence: TGTGCCAGCACTGGACTAGCGAGAGGGGATACGCAGTATTTT.